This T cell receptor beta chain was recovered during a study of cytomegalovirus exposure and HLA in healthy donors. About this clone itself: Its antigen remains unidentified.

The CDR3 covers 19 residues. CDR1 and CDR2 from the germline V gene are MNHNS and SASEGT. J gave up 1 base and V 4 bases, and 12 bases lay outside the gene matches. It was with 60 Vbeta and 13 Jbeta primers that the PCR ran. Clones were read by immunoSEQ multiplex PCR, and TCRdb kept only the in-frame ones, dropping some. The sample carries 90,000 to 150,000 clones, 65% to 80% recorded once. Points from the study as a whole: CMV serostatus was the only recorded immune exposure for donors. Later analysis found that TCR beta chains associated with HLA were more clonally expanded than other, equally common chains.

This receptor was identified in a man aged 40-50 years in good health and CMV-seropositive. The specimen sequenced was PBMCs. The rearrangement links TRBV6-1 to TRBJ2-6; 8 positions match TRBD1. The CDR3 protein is CASSALGQDISSGANVLTF. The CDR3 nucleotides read TGTGCCAGCAGTGCCCTGGGACAGGACATTAGTTCTGGGGCCAACGTCCTGACTTTC.